This T cell receptor (beta chain) was recorded in a study of early T cells in non-severe SARS-CoV-2 infection. Study-level background: It was bulk RNA from unsorted whole blood that was sequenced, and the chains were unpaired.

Whole-study results and caveats: In VDJdb matching, anti-spike CD8 responses were favored while private and CD4 specificities went missing.

The CDR3 runs to 16 residues. The V gene's germline CDR1 is MNHEY and CDR2 SVGAGI. Trimming stripped 6 bases from V and 1 base from J, with 16 bases between. A word on this clonotype: Its antigen is currently unknown. A much larger clone is a single base away; this may be a read error.

Unique molecular identifiers were added to individual cDNA molecules. TCRdb itself ran the 5' RACE reads through MiXCR, one entry per CDR3 protein. The top ten clones hold under 4% of a sample with approximately 83,000 distinct CDR3 sequences, around 15% of them seen once. J is TRBJ1-5 and V is TRBV6-5, with no clear D. Sequenced material: whole blood. The source is an adult who was a healthcare worker with PCR-confirmed SARS-CoV-2 infection or an uninfected control (not recorded which). CDR3 loop: CASRPLSVRSNQPQHF. CDR3 bases: TGTGCCAGCAGGCCACTTAGCGTCAGGAGCAATCAGCCCCAGCATTTT.